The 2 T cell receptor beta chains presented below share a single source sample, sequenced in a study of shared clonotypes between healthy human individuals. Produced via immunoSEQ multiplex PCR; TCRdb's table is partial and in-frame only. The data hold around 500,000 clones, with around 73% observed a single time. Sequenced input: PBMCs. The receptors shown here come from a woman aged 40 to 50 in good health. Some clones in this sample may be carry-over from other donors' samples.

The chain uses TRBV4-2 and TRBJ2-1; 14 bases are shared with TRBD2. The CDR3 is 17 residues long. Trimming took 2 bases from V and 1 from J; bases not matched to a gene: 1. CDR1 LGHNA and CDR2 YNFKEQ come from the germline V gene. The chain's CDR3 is CASSQRLAGGSYNEQFF. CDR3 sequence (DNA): TGTGCCAGCAGCCAAAGACTAGCGGGAGGGTCCTACAATGAGCAGTTCTTC.

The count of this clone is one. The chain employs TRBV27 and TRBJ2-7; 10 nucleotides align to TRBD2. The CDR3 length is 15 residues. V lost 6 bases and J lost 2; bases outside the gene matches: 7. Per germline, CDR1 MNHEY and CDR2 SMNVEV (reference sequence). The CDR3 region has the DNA TGTGCCAGCAGAACCTCTAGCGGGAGCCCCTACGAGCAGTACTTC. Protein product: CASRTSSGSPYEQYF.